The clone carrying this T cell receptor beta chain was counted a few times. Germline loops: CDR1 GTSNPN, CDR2 SVGIG (reference sequence). CDR3 length: 12 amino acids. The V segment lost 6 bases and the J segment 7 bases; nucleotides outside the gene matches: 6. Expressed TCRB transcripts were sequenced because the isolated RNA had all been reverse transcribed beforehand. The repertoire was sequenced with immunoSEQ multiplex PCR; TCRdb's copy has only in-frame clones and lacks some. The table includes over 120,000 clones, roughly a tenth detected once. This sample was taken from a study of beta chain features in type 1 diabetes.

This TCR was sampled from a man aged 18-30 years in good health. The rearrangement joins TRBV30 to TRBJ1-2, with TRBD1 matching over 9 bases. What was sequenced was central memory CD4+ T cells from blood. The CDR3, as DNA: TGTGCCTGCATTCGGACAGGGGTTGGCTACACCTTC. It encodes CACIRTGVGYTF.